These 22 T cell receptor beta chains were sequenced from one sample in a study of blood T cell repertoires in COVID-19. Data came from immunoSEQ multiplex PCR; TCRdb stores just in-frame clones and leaves some out. Of approximately 300,000 clones listed, 92% are singletons. Sequencing used PBMCs or T cells enriched from blood (not recorded which). Source of these receptors: a woman aged 25 to 45 who had recovered from COVID-19.

The chain joins TRBV7-3 to TRBJ2-2, with 10 bases that match TRBD2. Germline assignment: CDR1 SGHTA and CDR2 FQGTGA. The CDR3 totals 17 residues. V lost 5 bases, J lost 7 bases, and 13 bases stayed unmatched. The CDR3 loop reads CASSGSGSGRAFGELFF. The CDR3 bases are TGTGCCAGCAGCGGATCGGGCAGCGGGAGGGCCTTCGGGGAGCTGTTTTTT.

The V call is TRBV18, the J call TRBJ2-1; TRBD2 matches at 8 bases. J lost 4 bases, V lost 2 bases, and 4 bases had no gene match. The CDR3 extends over 15 amino acids. In germline, CDR1 is KGHSH, CDR2 LQKENI. CDR3 nucleotide sequence: TGTGCCAGCTCACCAACTAGCGGAGTGTACAATGAGCAGTTCTTC. It is translated as CASSPTSGVYNEQFF.

The J gene is TRBJ2-7, the V gene TRBV4-1; 10 bases match TRBD2. CDR1 MGHRA and CDR2 YSYEKL come from the germline V gene. This CDR3 contains 19 residues. J gave up 1 base and V 2 bases, and 14 bases lay outside the gene matches. The DNA for the CDR3 is TGCGCCAGCAGCCAATCGGCGTCGAGCGGGGGGGCCCTTTCCTACGAGCAGTACTTC. Translation gives CASSQSASSGGALSYEQYF.

J is TRBJ2-2 and V is TRBV7-6; TRBD2 matches at 10 bases. CDR3 size: 18 residues. V shed 1 base, J shed 2 bases, and the junction held 7 bases outside the gene matches. Germline V lookup: CDR1 SGHVS, CDR2 FNYEAQ. CDR3 nucleotide sequence: TGTGCCAGCAGCTTAGAAGCGGGGGGGCCCCTTAACACCGGGGAGCTGTTTTTT. Amino acid sequence: CASSLEAGGPLNTGELFF.

The chain uses TRBV2 and TRBJ1-6, with D tentatively TRBD1 (5 bases). The CDR3 consists of 14 residues. V shed 1 base and J shed 9 bases, with 10 bases lying between them. Germline CDR1 SNHLY, CDR2 FYNNEI. CDR3 region: CASSEGGGASPLHF. The CDR3, as DNA: TGTGCCAGCAGTGAAGGGGGCGGGGCTTCACCCCTCCACTTT.

The chain combines TRBV7-3 with TRBJ2-1; D is perhaps TRBD2 (6 bases). Germline CDR1 reads SGHTA; CDR2 reads FQGTGA. The length of the CDR3 is 15 residues. The germline V and J ends were trimmed by 5 bases and 4 bases, with 15 bases remaining between them. The CDR3 loop is CASSPWGGPYNEQFF. The CDR3 bases are TGTGCCAGCAGCCCTTGGGGAGGTCCGTACAATGAGCAGTTCTTC.

The V and J genes are TRBV28 and TRBJ1-2; 11 nucleotides line up with TRBD1. The CDR3 has 15 amino acids. Germline CDR1 is MDHEN and CDR2 is SYDVKM. The trim removed 7 bases at V and 3 bases at J, leaving 7 bases unmatched. CDR3: CASTQPGQGDYGYTF. CDR3 bases: TGTGCCAGCACCCAGCCGGGACAGGGGGACTATGGCTACACCTTC.

The chain carries TRBV28 and TRBJ2-5, with D tentatively TRBD1 (6 bases). Looked up from germline, CDR1 is MDHEN and CDR2 is SYDVKM. Trimming took off 1 base at V and 4 bases at J, with 22 bases between the two ends. This CDR3 is 18 amino acids long. The chain's CDR3 is CASSLFGQTGMIIETQYF. CDR3 coding DNA: TGTGCCAGCAGTTTATTCGGGCAAACAGGGATGATCATAGAGACCCAGTACTTC.

The J gene is TRBJ2-3, the V gene TRBV10-3; D gene unclear. The CDR3 sequence is 14 residues long. Trimming left V 7 bases short and J 0 bases short, with 11 bases between. Germline CDR1 ENHRY, CDR2 SYGVKD. CDR3 residues: CAINPSRSTDTQYF. The CDR3 nucleotides read TGTGCCATCAATCCCAGCAGGAGCACAGATACGCAGTATTTT.

This chain joins TRBV12-3 or TRBV12-4 and TRBJ1-1; the D gene is possibly TRBD1 (5 bases). Trimming stripped 5 bases from V and 9 bases from J, with 16 bases between. The length of the CDR3 is 13 residues. CDR3 coding DNA: TGTGCCAGCAGTCCCGGAGAAGGGGCTAAAGCTTTCTTT. It specifies CASSPGEGAKAFF.

V and J are TRBV30 and TRBJ1-2; the D gene is possibly TRBD1 (6 bases). V shed 3 bases and J shed 8 bases, with 16 bases lying between them. The CDR3 length is 13 residues. Germline V gives CDR1 GTSNPN, CDR2 SVGIG (reference sequence). The CDR3: CAWRGAGVGGYTF. In nucleotides, the CDR3 is TGTGCCTGGAGGGGGGCAGGGGTTGGCGGCTACACCTTC.

The rearrangement links TRBV29-1 to TRBJ2-2; TRBD2 might be the D (6 bases). This CDR3 has 14 amino acids. Trimming left V 1 base short and J 5 bases short, with 11 bases between. Germline values: CDR1 SQVTM, CDR2 ANQGSEA. The CDR3 DNA reads TGCAGCGTTGAAGTCGGGAGATATACCGGGGAGCTGTTTTTT. It codes for CSVEVGRYTGELFF.

The chain uses TRBV24-1 and TRBJ1-5, with D possibly being TRBD1 (5 bases). Per germline, CDR1 KGHDR and CDR2 SFDVKD. Deletions cut 7 bases from V and 9 bases from J, with 15 bases between. The CDR3 runs to 13 residues. CDR3 sequence: CATSPSRGSPQHF. The CDR3 nucleotides are TGTGCCACCAGCCCGTCCCGGGGGTCGCCCCAGCATTTT.

The chain combines TRBV28 with TRBJ2-3; 12 bases are shared with TRBD2. Germline values: CDR1 MDHEN, CDR2 SYDVKM. There are 17 residues in the CDR3. The J segment lost 5 bases and the V segment lost 5 bases, leaving 11 bases of the junction unmatched. The CDR3 region has the DNA TGTGCCAGCAGTCTCCTCCTAGCGGGAGGGCCGATAGATACGCAGTATTTT. Translation gives CASSLLLAGGPIDTQYF.

As regards this clone: Other DNA sequences in the same sample also yield this CDR3. The chain has TRBV27 and TRBJ1-1, with TRBD1 matching 10 bases. Germline values: CDR1 MNHEY, CDR2 SMNVEV (reference sequence). After removal of 5 bases from V and 4 bases from J, the junction contained 4 bases not matched to a gene. The CDR3 has 14 residues. DNA for the CDR3: TGTGCCAGCAGTCCCTGGACAGGGGGCACTGAAGCTTTCTTT. Its protein product is CASSPWTGGTEAFF.

J is TRBJ2-5 and V is TRBV3-1 (or the pseudogene TRBV3-2); D is undetermined. V lost 0 bases and J lost 5, with 10 bases in between. In germline, CDR1 is LGHDT, CDR2 YNNKEL (reference sequence). CDR3 length: 14 residues. This CDR3 is CASSQDRLEETQYF. The DNA of the CDR3 is TGTGCCAGCAGCCAAGATAGGCTAGAGGAGACCCAGTACTTC.

This clone was detected only once. The rearrangement links TRBV28 to TRBJ2-7; TRBD2 is a possible D gene (6 bases). V was cut by 2 bases and J by 2 bases, with 10 bases left in between. The CDR3 runs 14 residues. Per the germline V gene, CDR1 is MDHEN and CDR2 is SYDVKM. The CDR3 nucleotides are TGTGCCAGCAGTTTAGGGGGGTCAACCTACGAGCAGTACTTC. The encoded protein is CASSLGGSTYEQYF.

A single count supports this clone. The V call is TRBV27, the J call TRBJ1-1; TRBD1 matches at 7 bases. V lost 8 bases and J lost 0; bases outside the gene matches: 15. The CDR3 is made up of 17 amino acids. Germline V gives CDR1 MNHEY, CDR2 SMNVEV (reference sequence). Written as DNA, the CDR3 is TGTGCCAGCTGGGGGTCCCAAAGGGGGCGCCTGAACACTGAAGCTTTCTTT. Protein sequence: CASWGSQRGRLNTEAFF.

The CDR3 bases are TGTGCCAGCAGCGGGACAGGCTTCTATAATTCACCCCTCCACTTT. Residues: CASSGTGFYNSPLHF. The rearrangement uses TRBV7-9 and TRBJ1-6; 8 bases are a match to TRBD1. CDR1 and CDR2 from the germline V gene are SEHNR and FQNEAQ (reference sequence). J gave up 3 bases and V 5 bases, and 3 bases lay outside the gene matches. This CDR3 region has 15 residues.

This rearrangement joins TRBV3-1 (or the pseudogene TRBV3-2) to TRBJ1-1; a weak D match, TRBD1 (6 bases). The CDR3 runs to 14 residues. Germline CDR1 and CDR2: LGHDT and YNNKEL (reference sequence). Between the trimmed V and J ends, which lost 5 bases and 1 base, there was a span of 11 bases. This CDR3 is CASSNTGRNTEAFF. The DNA for the CDR3 is TGTGCCAGCAGCAACACAGGGAGGAACACTGAAGCTTTCTTT.

J is TRBJ2-3 and V is TRBV9, with 9 bases identical to TRBD2. Germline loops: CDR1 SGDLS, CDR2 YYNGEE. The CDR3 is made up of 19 amino acids. Trimming cost V 3 bases and J 0 bases; bases outside gene matches: 14. This CDR3 reads CASSGTRRGGLQSTDTQYF. The DNA of the CDR3 is TGTGCCAGCAGCGGAACTAGGCGGGGGGGCCTCCAAAGCACAGATACGCAGTATTTT.

This chain connects TRBV10-3 to TRBJ1-2; 11 nucleotides agree with TRBD1. Losses at the gene ends were 8 bases for V and 1 base for J; bases not matched to a gene: 3. The germline V gene has CDR1 ENHRY and CDR2 SYGVKD. The CDR3 runs 14 residues. CDR3 coding DNA: TGTGCCATCGGTGGGACAGGGGGTAACTATGGCTACACCTTC. This gives the protein CAIGGTGGNYGYTF.